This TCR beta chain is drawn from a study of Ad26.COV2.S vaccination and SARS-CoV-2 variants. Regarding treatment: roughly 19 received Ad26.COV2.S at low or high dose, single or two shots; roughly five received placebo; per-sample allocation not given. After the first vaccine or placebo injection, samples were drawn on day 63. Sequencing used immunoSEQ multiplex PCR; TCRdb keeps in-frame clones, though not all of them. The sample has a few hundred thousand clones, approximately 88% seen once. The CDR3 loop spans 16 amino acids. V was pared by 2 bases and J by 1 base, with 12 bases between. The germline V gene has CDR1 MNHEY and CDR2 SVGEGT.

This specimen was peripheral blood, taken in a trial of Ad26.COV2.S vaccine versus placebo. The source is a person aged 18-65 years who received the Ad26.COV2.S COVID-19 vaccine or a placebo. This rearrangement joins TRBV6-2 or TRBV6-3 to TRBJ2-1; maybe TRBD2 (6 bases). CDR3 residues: CASSYAGSGSYNEQFF. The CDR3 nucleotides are TGTGCCAGCAGTTACGCGGGAAGCGGATCCTACAATGAGCAGTTCTTC.